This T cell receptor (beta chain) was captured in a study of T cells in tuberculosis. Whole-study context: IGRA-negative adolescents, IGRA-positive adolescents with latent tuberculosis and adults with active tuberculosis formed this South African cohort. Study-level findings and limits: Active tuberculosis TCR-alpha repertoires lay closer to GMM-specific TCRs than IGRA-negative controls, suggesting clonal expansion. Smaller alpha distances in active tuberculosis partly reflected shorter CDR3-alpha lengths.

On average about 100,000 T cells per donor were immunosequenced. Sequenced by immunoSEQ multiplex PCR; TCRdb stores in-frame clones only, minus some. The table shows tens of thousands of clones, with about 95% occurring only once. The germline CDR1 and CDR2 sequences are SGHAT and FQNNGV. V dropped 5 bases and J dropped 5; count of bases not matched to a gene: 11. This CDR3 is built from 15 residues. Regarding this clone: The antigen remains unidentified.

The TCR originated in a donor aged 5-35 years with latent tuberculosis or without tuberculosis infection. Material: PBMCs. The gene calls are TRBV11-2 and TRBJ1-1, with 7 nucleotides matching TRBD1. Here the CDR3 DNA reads TGTGCCAGCAGCCCCTGGAGGGGGCAGGTGACTGAAGCTTTCTTT. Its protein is CASSPWRGQVTEAFF.